The 26 T cell receptor beta chains below come from one sample, sequenced in a study of early T cells in non-severe SARS-CoV-2 infection. TCRdb reprocessed the 5' RACE reads with MiXCR, giving one entry per CDR3 protein. This repertoire shows almost 30,000 distinct CDR3 sequences, 5.7% found once; its top ten account for 5% to 7%. What was sequenced was whole blood. These receptors were obtained from an adult who was a healthcare worker with PCR-confirmed SARS-CoV-2 infection or an uninfected control (not recorded which).

The sample holds many counts of this clonotype. The J gene is TRBJ1-3, the V gene TRBV6-5; D possibly corresponds to TRBD1 (5 bases). The germline V gene encodes CDR1 MNHEY and CDR2 SVGAGI. V lost 7 bases and J 0 bases, leaving 7 bases between the germline ends. This CDR3 is built from 13 residues. As DNA, the CDR3 is TGTGCCAGCAAGGGGAGCTCTGGAAACACCATATATTTT. Protein sequence: CASKGSSGNTIYF.

This clonotype was detected ten times or more. The V and J genes are TRBV4-2 and TRBJ2-7; TRBD2 aligns across 7 bases. The germline V gene has CDR1 LGHNA and CDR2 YNFKEQ. This CDR3 has 17 residues. V lost 0 bases and J lost 3; bases outside the gene matches: 11. The CDR3 reads CASSQDRSPAGDYEQYF. DNA of the CDR3: TGTGCCAGCAGCCAAGATAGGAGTCCTGCGGGGGACTACGAGCAGTACTTC.

This clonotype was counted at least ten times. This chain connects TRBV20-1 to TRBJ2-3; D is unresolved. Germline V CDR1 and CDR2: DFQATT, SNEGSKA (reference sequence). The length of the CDR3 is 11 residues. V was cut by 5 bases and J by 0 bases, with 3 bases left in between. The CDR3 is CSAFSTDTQYF. The CDR3 DNA sequence: TGCAGTGCTTTTAGCACAGATACGCAGTATTTT.

Only a few counts were recorded for this clonotype. The genes are TRBV20-1 and TRBJ2-7; perhaps TRBD1 as D (8 bases). This CDR3 has 16 residues. Between the trimmed V and J ends, which lost 1 base and 0 bases, there was a span of 16 bases. Germline V gives CDR1 DFQATT, CDR2 SNEGSKA (reference sequence). The CDR3 spells CSARAIQGGHSYEQYF. DNA of the CDR3: TGCAGTGCTAGAGCCATACAGGGGGGGCACTCCTACGAGCAGTACTTC.

This clonotype was seen ten or more times. This chain links TRBV7-9 with TRBJ1-3, with 7 bases matching TRBD1. CDR1 is SEHNR and CDR2 is FQNEAQ in the germline V gene (reference sequence). The V gene end was trimmed by 4 bases and the J gene end by 7 bases; junction bases not matched to a gene: 7. The length of the CDR3 is 14 residues. CDR3 loop: CASSWDSALNTIYF. CDR3 DNA: TGTGCCAGCAGCTGGGACAGCGCACTGAACACCATATATTTT.

Only a few counts were recorded for this clonotype. The chain carries TRBV16 and TRBJ2-7; D unresolved. Germline values: CDR1 KGHSY, CDR2 FQNENV. The CDR3 totals 14 residues. Deletions cut 3 bases from V and 1 base from J, with 10 bases between. The CDR3 protein is CASSHSFWSYEQYF. The CDR3 DNA sequence: TGTGCCAGCAGCCATTCGTTCTGGTCCTACGAGCAGTACTTC.

Ten or more counts support this clonotype. The chain has TRBV7-3 and TRBJ2-2; possibly TRBD2 for D (5 bases). Trimming took 5 bases from V and 6 from J, leaving 10 bases between them. Germline V gene data show CDR1 as SGHTA and CDR2 as FQGTGA. This CDR3 spans 13 amino acids. CDR3 bases: TGTGCCAGCAGCATAAAGGAGGCCGGGGAGCTGTTTTTT. Protein: CASSIKEAGELFF.

This clonotype occurred many times. The chain combines TRBV4-2 with TRBJ2-7, with 9 nucleotides matching TRBD1. Germline-derived CDR1 and CDR2 are LGHNA and YNFKEQ. The CDR3 runs 16 residues. Germline trimming cut 3 bases from V and 0 bases from J; bases unmatched to any gene: 6. CDR3 in amino acids: CASSQYRDRDSYEQYF. The CDR3 DNA follows: TGTGCCAGCAGCCAGTACCGGGACAGGGACTCCTACGAGCAGTACTTC.

In this sample, this clonotype turned up many times. V is TRBV20-1 and J is TRBJ1-3, with D possibly TRBD1 on 6 matching bases. V was clipped by 2 bases and J by 2 bases, with 7 bases between them. The CDR3 runs to 13 residues. Per germline, CDR1 DFQATT and CDR2 SNEGSKA (reference sequence). The CDR3 protein is CSARRTAGNTIYF. In DNA form, the CDR3 reads TGCAGTGCTAGAAGGACAGCTGGAAACACCATATATTTT.

This clonotype was counted ten times or more. The V and J genes are TRBV18 and TRBJ2-1, with TRBD2 matching 11 bases. The trim removed 2 bases at V and 13 bases at J, leaving 13 bases unmatched. This CDR3 region has 16 residues. The V gene's germline CDR1 is KGHSH and CDR2 LQKENI. The CDR3 loop is CASSPAVSSGGMGQFF. Here the CDR3 DNA reads TGTGCCAGCTCACCAGCCGTGTCTAGCGGGGGGATGGGACAGTTCTTC.

The sample holds many counts of this clonotype. The rearrangement links TRBV29-1 to TRBJ2-1; the D gene is possibly TRBD1 (6 bases). Germline-derived CDR1 and CDR2 are SQVTM and ANQGSEA. The CDR3 sequence is 12 residues long. With 5 bases removed from V and 5 bases from J, the gap between germline ends came to 10 bases. DNA for the CDR3: TGCAGCGTTTACAGGGTAAACAATGAGCAGTTCTTC. Translated, it gives CSVYRVNNEQFF.

The chain combines TRBV27 with TRBJ2-7, with TRBD1 matching over 10 bases. The CDR3 has 16 residues. CDR1 MNHEY and CDR2 SMNVEV come from the germline V gene (reference sequence). V lost 3 bases, J lost 2 bases, and 7 bases stayed unmatched. In nucleotides, the CDR3 is TGTGCCAGCAGTTTCCCGGGACAGGGGCCGACCTACGAGCAGTACTTC. Translation: CASSFPGQGPTYEQYF.

This clonotype was recorded at least ten times. The V and J genes are TRBV27 and TRBJ1-6, with D uncertain. Trimming took 3 bases from V and 7 from J, leaving 16 bases between them. CDR1 and CDR2 from the germline V gene are MNHEY and SMNVEV (reference sequence). The CDR3 is 16 amino acids. The CDR3 loop reads CASSLSSLIDNSPLHF. For the CDR3, the DNA is TGTGCCAGCAGTTTGTCCAGTTTGATAGACAATTCACCCCTCCACTTT.

The sample holds many counts of this clonotype. The V gene is TRBV7-2, the J gene TRBJ2-5; no clear D. Per germline, CDR1 SGHTA and CDR2 FQGNSA. The CDR3 loop spans 14 amino acids. V gave up 1 base and J gave up 0 bases, with 6 bases separating them. The CDR3 DNA sequence: TGTGCCAGCAGCTTAGGGGTTTACCAAGAGACCCAGTACTTC. Encoded protein: CASSLGVYQETQYF.

A remark on this clonotype: A much larger clone is a single base away; this may be a read error. The chain couples TRBV12-3 or TRBV12-4 to TRBJ1-4, with 8 bases that match TRBD1. The CDR3 length is 13 residues. Unmatched junction bases numbered 1, after V lost 9 bases and J lost 1 base. CDR3 bases: TGTGCCAGACAGGGGGGAACTAATGAAAAACTGTTTTTT. It yields the protein CARQGGTNEKLFF.

At least ten counts were recorded for this clonotype. The rearrangement uses TRBV6-5 and TRBJ1-5, with D unclear. This CDR3 region has 10 residues. The germline V gene encodes CDR1 MNHEY and CDR2 SVGAGI. The ends were cut back, 5 bases at V and 15 bases at J, with 11 bases in the middle. The CDR3 bases are TGTGCCAGCAGTACCCGGATACCGCATTTT. Translating gives CASSTRIPHF.

This clonotype was observed many times. The J gene is TRBJ2-7, the V gene TRBV2, with unresolved D. This CDR3 spans 11 amino acids. V was clipped by 6 bases and J by 4 bases, with 7 bases between them. Looked up from germline, CDR1 is SNHLY and CDR2 is FYNNEI. Written as DNA, the CDR3 is TGTGCCAGCAGCTACGATTACGAGCAGTACTTC. This translates into CASSYDYEQYF.

There are many counts of this clonotype. The chain employs TRBV12-3 or TRBV12-4 and TRBJ2-7, with D unclear. The CDR3 sequence is 12 residues long. Trimming left V 5 bases short and J 2 bases short, with 7 bases between. CDR3 sequence reads: CASSRGTYEQYF. The DNA for the CDR3 is TGTGCCAGCAGTCGTGGTACCTACGAGCAGTACTTC.

This clonotype was picked up many times. The chain uses TRBV7-3 and TRBJ2-2, with D possibly matching TRBD2 (5 bases). With 5 bases removed from V and 1 base from J, the gap between germline ends came to 8 bases. The germline V gene encodes CDR1 SGHTA and CDR2 FQGTGA. The CDR3 has 14 amino acids. As DNA, the CDR3 is TGTGCCAGCAGCCCACGGGGGAACACCGGGGAGCTGTTTTTT. It specifies CASSPRGNTGELFF.

This clonotype was counted ten times or more. CDR3 nucleotide sequence: TGTGCCAGCAGCCAAGATAAGGGACGGCAGTTCTTC. Translation: CASSQDKGRQFF. J is TRBJ2-1 and V is TRBV4-2; tentatively, D is TRBD1 or TRBD2 (5 bases each). V lost 0 bases, J lost 12 bases, and 9 bases lay in between. The CDR3 length is 12 residues. Germline CDR1 reads LGHNA; CDR2 reads YNFKEQ.

This clonotype rates as medium-sized. The J gene is TRBJ2-7, the V gene TRBV6-2 or TRBV6-3; 8 bases map to TRBD1. The CDR3 runs to 15 residues. Losses at the gene ends were 5 bases for V and 4 bases for J; bases not matched to a gene: 10. The V gene's germline CDR1 is MNHEY and CDR2 SVGEGT. As DNA, the CDR3 is TGTGCCAGCAGTCTCGACAGGGGAAGTCGGTACGAGCAGTACTTC. Its translation is CASSLDRGSRYEQYF.

This clonotype was recorded many times. This rearrangement joins TRBV10-1 to TRBJ2-2; TRBD2 aligns across 8 bases. Losses at the gene ends were 7 bases for V and 7 bases for J; bases not matched to a gene: 8. This CDR3 is 14 amino acids long. CDR1 WNHNN and CDR2 SYGVQD come from the germline V gene (reference sequence). The CDR3 DNA sequence: TGCGCCAGCACCGGCGGGGGGTCCGACGGGGAGCTGTTTTTT. Protein: CASTGGGSDGELFF.

This clonotype was detected ten times or more. This rearrangement joins TRBV12-3 or TRBV12-4 to TRBJ2-1, with TRBD1 matching 8 bases. The V segment lost 5 bases and the J segment 12 bases; nucleotides outside the gene matches: 6. The length of the CDR3 is 12 residues. The CDR3 DNA reads as TGTGCCAGCAGTGCGGGCGGGACAGGGCAGTTCTTC. Translating it yields CASSAGGTGQFF.

The chain carries TRBV4-1 and TRBJ2-2; D uncertain. Per germline, CDR1 MGHRA and CDR2 YSYEKL. Between the trimmed V and J ends, which lost 3 bases and 6 bases, there was a span of 11 bases. This CDR3 has 14 amino acids. The CDR3 region has the DNA TGCGCCAGCAGCCAGAGTCCCTTCGCCGGGGAGCTGTTTTTT. Translation: CASSQSPFAGELFF.

This clonotype was observed many times. The rearrangement joins TRBV7-7 to TRBJ2-3; tentatively, D is TRBD2 (6 bases). V dropped 3 bases and J dropped 2 bases, with 15 bases sitting between them. The germline gives CDR1 SSHAT, CDR2 FNYEAQ (reference sequence). This CDR3 region has 16 residues. The CDR3 reads CASSFSSGGSTDTQYF. The CDR3 bases are TGTGCCAGCAGCTTTTCAAGTGGGGGGTCCACAGATACGCAGTATTTT.

This clonotype was counted many times. This chain connects TRBV11-2 to TRBJ1-4; no definite D call. Germline V gives CDR1 SGHAT, CDR2 FQNNGV. This CDR3 comprises 14 residues. The V end lost 6 bases, the J end lost 3 bases, and 11 bases lay between the germline ends. The CDR3 reads CASRRPGANEKLFF. In DNA form, the CDR3 reads TGTGCCAGCAGACGGCCGGGAGCTAATGAAAAACTGTTTTTT. The full variable domain, with the rest looked up from reference TRBV11-2 and TRBJ1-4, is EAGVAQSPRYKIIEKRQSVAFWCNPISGHATLYWYQQILGQGPKLLIQFQNNGVVDDSQLPKDRFSAERLKGVDSTLKIQPAKLEDSAVYLCASRRPGANEKLFFGSGTQLSVL.